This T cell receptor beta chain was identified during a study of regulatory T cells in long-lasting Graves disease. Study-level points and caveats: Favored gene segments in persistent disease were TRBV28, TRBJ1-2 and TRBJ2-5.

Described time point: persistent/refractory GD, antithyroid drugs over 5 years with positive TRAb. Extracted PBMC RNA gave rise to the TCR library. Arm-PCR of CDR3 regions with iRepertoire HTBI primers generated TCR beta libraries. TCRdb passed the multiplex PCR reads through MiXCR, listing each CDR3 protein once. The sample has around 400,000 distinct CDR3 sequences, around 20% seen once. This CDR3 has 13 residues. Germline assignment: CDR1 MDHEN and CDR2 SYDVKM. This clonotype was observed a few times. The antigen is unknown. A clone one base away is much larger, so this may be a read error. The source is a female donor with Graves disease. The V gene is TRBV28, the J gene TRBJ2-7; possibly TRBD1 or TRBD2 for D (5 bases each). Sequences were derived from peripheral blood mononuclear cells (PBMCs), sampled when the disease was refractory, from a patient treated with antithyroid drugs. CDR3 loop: CASSGDRSDEQHF. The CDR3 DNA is TGTGCCAGCAGTGGGGACCGAAGCGACGAGCAGCACTTC.